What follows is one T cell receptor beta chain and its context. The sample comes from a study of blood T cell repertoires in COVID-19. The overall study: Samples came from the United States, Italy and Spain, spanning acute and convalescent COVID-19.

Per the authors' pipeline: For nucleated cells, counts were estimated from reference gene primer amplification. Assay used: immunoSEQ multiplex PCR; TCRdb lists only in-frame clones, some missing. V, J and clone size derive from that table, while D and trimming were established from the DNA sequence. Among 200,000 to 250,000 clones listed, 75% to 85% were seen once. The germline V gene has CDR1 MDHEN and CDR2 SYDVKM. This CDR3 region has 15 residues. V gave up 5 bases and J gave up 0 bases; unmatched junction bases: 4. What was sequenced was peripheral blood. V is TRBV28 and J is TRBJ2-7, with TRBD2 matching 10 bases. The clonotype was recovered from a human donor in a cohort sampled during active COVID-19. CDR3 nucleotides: TGTGCCAGCAGTCCGGGACTAGCGTCCTCCTACGAGCAGTACTTC. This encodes CASSPGLASSYEQYF.